This record concerns one T cell receptor beta chain sequence. Its antigen is unidentified. The sample originates from a study of T cells after yellow fever vaccination. About the research overall: Preparation used SMART-Seq v4 Ultra Low Input for the low-cell-number fractions.

TCRdb re-analysed the 5' RACE reads in MiXCR, keeping a single row per CDR3 protein. The sample carries fewer than 350,000 distinct CDR3 sequences, roughly 8.7% recorded once. CDR1 is SEHNR and CDR2 is FQNEAQ in the germline V gene (reference sequence). The CDR3 extends over 14 amino acids. The ends were cut back, 4 bases at V and 4 bases at J, with 14 bases in the middle. General observations from the study: Although most clonotypes did not, a small share appeared in both CD4 and CD8 compartments. By day 5 rather than day 15, the secondary response had peaked, though it was weaker.

This TCR was recovered from a young man who received the YFV17D yellow fever vaccine. This specimen was PBMCs, taken on the day of the first yellow fever vaccination. This chain connects TRBV7-9 to TRBJ2-7, with D uncertain. The DNA of the CDR3 is TGTGCCAGCAGCTACGGACGGCCGGGTTACGAGCAGTACGTC. Amino acid sequence: CASSYGRPGYEQYV.